These 14 T cell receptor beta chains originate from one sample sequenced in a study of graft-versus-host responses after intestinal transplantation. Sequenced by immunoSEQ multiplex PCR; TCRdb stores in-frame clones only, minus some. Of around 33,000 clones in the sample, around 96% were seen once. The sample here was PBMCs, taken 16 days after intestinal transplant. The receptors shown here come from a human patient who received an intestinal transplant, so some T cells may come from the graft donor.

V usage is TRBV25-1 and J usage is TRBJ2-2; D call uncertain. Germline CDR1 reads MGHDK; CDR2 reads SYGVNS. V was trimmed by 1 base and J by 4 bases, leaving 7 bases between them. This CDR3 has 14 residues. The CDR3 DNA follows: TGTGCCAGCAGTGAATCCCCAACCACCGGGGAGCTGTTTTTT. Its protein product is CASSESPTTGELFF.

The V and J genes are TRBV19 and TRBJ1-5; D gene unclear. The CDR3 is 15 amino acids. Germline lookup yields CDR1 LNHDA and CDR2 SQIVND (reference sequence). Trimming pared 2 bases from V and 0 bases from J, leaving 8 bases between. CDR3 in DNA: TGTGCCAGTAGTATATCTGGATATAGCAATCAGCCCCAGCATTTT. It codes for CASSISGYSNQPQHF.

This rearrangement joins TRBV5-6 to TRBJ2-5; D unclear. V lost 0 bases, J lost 4 bases, and 10 bases lay in between. CDR3 size: 14 residues. The germline V gene has CDR1 SGHDT and CDR2 YYEEEE. CDR3 protein: CASSLVAASETQYF. The CDR3 DNA reads TGTGCCAGCAGCTTGGTGGCAGCTTCAGAGACCCAGTACTTC.

This chain links TRBV11-2 with TRBJ1-2; no definite D call. The CDR3 contains 17 residues. V dropped 5 bases and J dropped 4 bases, with 23 bases sitting between them. Germline V gene sequence: CDR1 SGHAT, CDR2 FQNNGV. The CDR3 sequence: CASSDLRNLGKTYGYTF. CDR3 sequence (DNA): TGTGCCAGCAGCGACCTACGCAATCTCGGAAAGACCTATGGCTACACCTTC. The whole variable domain, filled in from reference TRBV11-2 and TRBJ1-2, reads EAGVAQSPRYKIIEKRQSVAFWCNPISGHATLYWYQQILGQGPKLLIQFQNNGVVDDSQLPKDRFSAERLKGVDSTLKIQPAKLEDSAVYLCASSDLRNLGKTYGYTFGSGTRLTVV.

This chain joins TRBV27 and TRBJ2-1, with TRBD2 matching 7 bases. Looked up from germline, CDR1 is MNHEY and CDR2 is SMNVEV (reference sequence). J was trimmed by 4 bases and V by 5 bases; bases with no gene match: 8. CDR3 length: 15 residues. The CDR3 DNA reads TGTGCCAGCAGTGGAGGGGCTAGCGGTTACAATGAGCAGTTCTTC. Its protein product is CASSGGASGYNEQFF.

A few counts support this clone. The chain links TRBV7-9 to TRBJ1-1; D is unresolved. This CDR3 spans 11 amino acids. Between the trimmed V and J ends, which lost 7 bases and 3 bases, there was a span of 6 bases. Germline values: CDR1 SEHNR, CDR2 FQNEAQ (reference sequence). CDR3 protein: CASTGYTEAFF. The CDR3, as DNA: TGTGCCAGCACGGGGTACACTGAAGCTTTCTTT.

V is TRBV5-6 and J is TRBJ1-5; no clear D gene. CDR3 size: 14 residues. The V gene's germline CDR1 is SGHDT and CDR2 YYEEEE. V was clipped by 2 bases and J by 3 bases, with 9 bases between them. The CDR3 here is CASSLGRINQPQHF. CDR3 bases: TGTGCCAGCAGCTTAGGCAGGATCAATCAGCCCCAGCATTTT.

The chain joins TRBV28 to TRBJ2-1; the D gene is possibly TRBD2 (5 bases). Trimming removed 3 bases at V and 6 bases at J, with 15 bases between. The CDR3 sequence is 15 residues long. Germline V gene data show CDR1 as MDHEN and CDR2 as SYDVKM. The CDR3 DNA reads TGTGCCAGCAGTTTTTTACGGGATGGTACCAATGAGCAGTTCTTC. It yields the protein CASSFLRDGTNEQFF.

This clone was counted a single time. The rearrangement links TRBV4-2 to TRBJ1-2; TRBD1 is a possible D gene (5 bases). The CDR3 covers 15 residues. V lost 4 bases to trimming and J lost 1 base, with 13 bases between them. Germline V gene lookup returns CDR1 LGHNA and CDR2 YNFKEQ. CDR3 amino acids: CASSRVTEDNYGYTF. The CDR3 DNA sequence: TGTGCCAGCAGCCGCGTGACAGAAGATAACTATGGCTACACCTTC.

The rearrangement uses TRBV9 and TRBJ2-1; 8 bases fit TRBD1. The V gene's germline CDR1 is SGDLS and CDR2 YYNGEE. J lost 4 bases, V lost 0 bases, and 3 bases had no gene match. The CDR3 loop spans 15 amino acids. This CDR3 is CASSVEGTGYNEQFF. The CDR3 nucleotides are TGTGCCAGCAGCGTAGAGGGGACAGGATACAATGAGCAGTTCTTC.

On this clone itself: At one of its ends the junction is not consistent with the germline gene, which may arise from a read error. Additional DNA sequences in this sample encode the identical CDR3. The chain has TRBV13 and TRBJ2-7; either TRBD1 or TRBD2 may fit D (5 bases each). The CDR3 consists of 13 residues. Germline V gene sequence: CDR1 PRHDT, CDR2 FYEKMQ (reference sequence). CDR3 residues: CASSDRGAGEQYF. Written as DNA, the CDR3 is TGCGCCAGCAGCGACCGAGGGGCCGGCGAGCAGTACTTC.

This clone was counted only a few times. The chain is built from TRBV6-1 and TRBJ2-7; no clear D gene. V lost 6 bases, J lost 4 bases, and 4 bases lay in between. Germline V gene data show CDR1 as MNHNS and CDR2 as SASEGT. The CDR3 spans 10 residues. The CDR3 protein is CASREYEQYF. The CDR3 DNA follows: TGTGCCAGCAGGGAATACGAGCAGTACTTC.

The J gene is TRBJ1-5, the V gene TRBV6-1, with 9 bases that match TRBD1. Germline CDR1 and CDR2: MNHNS and SASEGT. The ends lost 2 bases at V and 5 bases at J; junction bases unmatched: 13. The CDR3 contains 18 residues. The CDR3 loop is CASSEWRFRQGVDQPQHF. The CDR3 nucleotides are TGTGCCAGCAGTGAATGGCGGTTCAGACAGGGGGTTGATCAGCCCCAGCATTTT.

The chain is built from TRBV10-3 and TRBJ2-3; no clear D. Germline V CDR1 and CDR2: ENHRY, SYGVKD. V lost 6 bases to trimming and J lost 4 bases, with 14 bases between them. CDR3 length: 14 residues. CDR3 loop: CAIRTTTLADTQYF. The CDR3, as DNA: TGTGCCATCAGGACGACCACTCTGGCAGATACGCAGTATTTT.